The TCR beta chain described here comes from a study of beta chain features in type 1 diabetes (dated by TCRdb to the late 2010s). Broadly, across the study: Patients and healthy donors did not differ in mean age, gender distribution, total cell number or subset yield. A total of around 100 million sorted cells were examined across all samples, and RNA yield correlated strongly with the number of cells per subset. In the study, TCRB repertoires of sorted circulating CD4+ T cell subsets from recently diagnosed type 1 diabetes patients were compared with those of matched healthy donors. Whereas all 30 or so donors provided naive and central memory subsets, regulatory and stem cell-like memory subsets were isolated from just 8 patients and about eight healthy donors.

V is reduced by 4 bases and J by 6 bases, leaving a spacing of 11 bases between them. Spanning cysteine to phenylalanine, the CDR3 consists of 13 amino acids. Only the CDR3 DNA is retained, 39 bases long and in frame from the first base. CDR1 and CDR2 (SGHDT, YYEEEE) derive from the germline V gene. The entire isolated RNA was reverse transcribed using the High Capacity cDNA Reverse Transcription Kit, and thus expressed TCRB transcripts were sequenced. Deep immunoSEQ sequencing was performed on naive, central memory and regulatory T cell samples, with an average of roughly 3.3 million total reads per sample. After sorted cells were lysed in RLT buffer, RNA was extracted with DNase-treated RNeasy Micro or Mini kits, with the choice depending on cell number. To prevent cross-contamination, each cell subset was processed individually, whereas patient and healthy donor samples were processed jointly. The immunoSEQ multiplex PCR was used to amplify TCRB sequences from cDNA, generating 87-bp fragments that spanned the CDR3 region. Amplicons were sequenced on the Illumina HiSeq platform. The paper's data handling went like this. Synthetic template baselines were used to correct PCR bias computationally, reads within Hamming distance 2 were collapsed together, and singletons that could not be merged were discarded. By aligning reads against IMGT, V, D and J genes, CDR3 length, and insertions or deletions at six rearrangement sites were assigned. Within each subset, clonotype counts were normalized to sorted cell number, after which true diversity and Gini coefficients were computed with the tcR R package. Repertoire sharing was quantified using the overlap coefficient calculated on TCRB nucleotide sequences. Out-of-frame TCRB sequences from naive cells were analyzed as a proxy for the pre-selection repertoire. Not all clones reach the TCRdb copy of this immuneACCESS table, which keeps in-frame sequences only. Checked studies attribute under half of the gap to unresolved V genes and leave the rest unexplained. V and J calls and clone size are as listed in that table; D and trimming were resolved from the DNA. A total of under 450,000 clones appear in this sample, approximately 15% of them only once. The top ten clonotypes cover less than 0.04% of the sample.

Each donor gave one peripheral blood draw, roughly 0.11 L on average, collected into heparinised tubes. A BD FACSAria II and a panel including CD45RO, CCR7, CD25, CD127, CD95 and CD27 were used to sort naive, central memory, regulatory and stem cell-like memory CD4+ T cells. Every sorted population had a purity above 98%. PBMCs were isolated right away by Lymphoprep density gradient centrifugation and were stained directly, without culture. So that batch effects would be minimized, each experiment stained and sorted samples in pairs, pairing one healthy donor with one patient. Results the study describes overall, beyond this receptor: PCR might favor shorter templates, but patient and control samples were amplified and corrected together, so any skew would affect both groups equally. Because cDNA was sequenced instead of genomic DNA, activated cells with high expression could be over-represented, although the groups did not differ in activation or CD3 levels. Naive, central memory and regulatory TCRB repertoires appeared to be more similar among patients than among healthy donors. A moderate but significant shortening of TCRB CDR3 length was observed in type 1 diabetes patients in all four CD4+ subsets. HLA sub-analyses involved small numbers of individuals, so any influence of HLA type on TCRB rearrangement remained unresolved. Patients with type 1 diabetes made fewer insertions and deleted more nucleotides at VDJ recombination sites, implying thymic rearrangement abnormalities.

This clone was observed a few times. Its cognate antigen has yet to be identified. No clone much larger than this one lies a single base away; base qualities are absent. The chain is made from TRBV5-6 and TRBJ2-1; the D gene is perhaps TRBD1 or TRBD2, each of them matching over 5 bases. This receptor was obtained from a man under 40 in good health. The sample comprised naive CD4+ T cells from blood. Reading the label with the study, this specimen's cell subset or site is: true naive CD4+ T cells. The CDR3 is CASSPLGRNEQFF. In nucleotide form, the sequence is TGTGCCAGCAGCCCCCTGGGACGCAATGAGCAGTTCTTC.